What follows are 2 T cell receptor beta chains derived from one specimen sequenced in a study of PD-1 blockade in classical Hodgkin lymphoma. Produced via immunoSEQ multiplex PCR; TCRdb's table is partial and in-frame only. This sample carries some 10,000 clones, 85% of them seen once, and the ten largest clones take about 31%. Following autologous stem cell transplantation, relapse occurred in every patient, and exposure to brentuximab vedotin varied. The specimen comprised peripheral blood mononuclear cells (PBMCs), sampled at baseline. Receptors originate from a human donor with classical Hodgkin lymphoma.

The rearrangement links TRBV9 to TRBJ2-7; TRBD1 agrees at 9 bases. Germline trimming cut 4 bases from V and 6 bases from J; bases unmatched to any gene: 8. The CDR3 extends over 14 amino acids. CDR1 is SGDLS and CDR2 is YYNGEE in the germline V gene. The CDR3 DNA reads TGTGCCAGCAGCCTCGGGACAGGGTTCAGCGAGCAGTACTTC. Protein product: CASSLGTGFSEQYF.

The gene calls are TRBV5-1 and TRBJ2-3, with TRBD2 matching 8 bases. The CDR3 sequence is 20 residues long. The junction had 23 bases not matched to a gene; V was cut back by 4 bases and J by 4 bases. Germline CDR1 is SGHRS and CDR2 is YFSETQ. CDR3 protein: CASSGRTSRGGIVIPDTQYF. The CDR3 bases are TGCGCCAGCAGCGGTAGGACTAGCCGAGGGGGGATTGTAATCCCAGATACGCAGTATTTT.